This T cell receptor beta chain was obtained from a study of shared clonotypes between healthy human individuals. Some clones are missing from TCRdb's copy, which holds only in-frame ones; the method was immunoSEQ multiplex PCR. The sample lists about 1.1 million clones; approximately 80% were seen once. Deletions cut 4 bases from V and 1 base from J, with 10 bases between. There are 15 residues in the CDR3. Germline CDR1 reads KGHSH; CDR2 reads LQKENI. V gene TRBV18 combines with J gene TRBJ2-2, with D unresolved. The sequence came from a man aged 18 to 30 in good health. Some clones in this sample may be carry-over from other donors' samples. Sample: memory CD4+ T cells from PBMCs. Subset given: CD45RA-negative fraction. CDR3 region: CASSQMTGNTGELFF. DNA of the CDR3: TGTGCCAGCTCACAAATGACGGGGAACACCGGGGAGCTGTTTTTT.